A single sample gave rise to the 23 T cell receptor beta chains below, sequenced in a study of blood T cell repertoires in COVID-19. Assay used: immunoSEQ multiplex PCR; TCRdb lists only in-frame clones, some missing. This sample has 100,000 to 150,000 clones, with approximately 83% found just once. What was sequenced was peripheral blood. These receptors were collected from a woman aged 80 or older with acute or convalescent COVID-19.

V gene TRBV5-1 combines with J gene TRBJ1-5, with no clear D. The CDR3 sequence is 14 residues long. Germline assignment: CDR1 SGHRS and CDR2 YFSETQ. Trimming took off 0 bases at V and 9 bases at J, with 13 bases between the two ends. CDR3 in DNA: TGCGCCAGCAGCTTGGACGGGGATAAACTGCCCCAGCATTTT. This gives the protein CASSLDGDKLPQHF.

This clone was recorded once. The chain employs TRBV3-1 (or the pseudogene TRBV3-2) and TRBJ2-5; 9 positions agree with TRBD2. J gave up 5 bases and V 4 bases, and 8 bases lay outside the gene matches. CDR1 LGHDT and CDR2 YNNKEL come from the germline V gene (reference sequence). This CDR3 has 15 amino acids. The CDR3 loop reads CASSLPRGGRETQYF. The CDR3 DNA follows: TGTGCCAGCAGCCTCCCGCGGGGGGGCAGGGAGACCCAGTACTTC.

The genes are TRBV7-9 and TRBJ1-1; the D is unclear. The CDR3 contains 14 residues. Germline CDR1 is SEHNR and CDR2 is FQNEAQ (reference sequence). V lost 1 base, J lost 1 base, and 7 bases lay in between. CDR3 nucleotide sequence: TGTGCCAGCAGCTTAGGGGCAGGGAACACTGAAGCTTTCTTT. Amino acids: CASSLGAGNTEAFF.

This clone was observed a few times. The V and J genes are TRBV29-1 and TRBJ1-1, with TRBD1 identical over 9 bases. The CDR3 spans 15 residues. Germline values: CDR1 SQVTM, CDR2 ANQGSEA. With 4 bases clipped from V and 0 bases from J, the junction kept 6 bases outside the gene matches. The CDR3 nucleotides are TGCAGCGTTGTAACAGGGGGCCCCCTGAACACTGAAGCTTTCTTT. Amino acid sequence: CSVVTGGPLNTEAFF.

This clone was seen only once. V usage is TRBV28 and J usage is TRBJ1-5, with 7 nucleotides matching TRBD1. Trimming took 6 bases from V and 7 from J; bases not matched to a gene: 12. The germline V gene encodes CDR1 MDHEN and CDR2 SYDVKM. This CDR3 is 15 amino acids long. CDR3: CASRIRDRGNQPQHF. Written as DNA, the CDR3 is TGTGCCAGCAGGATCCGGGACAGAGGTAACCAGCCCCAGCATTTT.

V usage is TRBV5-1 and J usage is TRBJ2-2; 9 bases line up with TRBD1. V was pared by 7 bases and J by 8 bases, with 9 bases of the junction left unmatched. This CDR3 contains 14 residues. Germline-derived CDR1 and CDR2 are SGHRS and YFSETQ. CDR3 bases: TGCGCCAGCTCCTTCCGGGACAGGGTGGGGGAGCTGTTTTTT. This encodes CASSFRDRVGELFF.

The CDR3 bases are TGCGCCAGCAGCTTGGAAGCGGGATACAATGAGCAGTTCTTC. Translating gives CASSLEAGYNEQFF. This rearrangement joins TRBV5-1 to TRBJ2-1; TRBD2 matches at 7 bases. The CDR3 spans 14 residues. V shed 0 bases, J shed 4 bases, and the junction held 1 base outside the gene matches. Germline V gene data show CDR1 as SGHRS and CDR2 as YFSETQ.

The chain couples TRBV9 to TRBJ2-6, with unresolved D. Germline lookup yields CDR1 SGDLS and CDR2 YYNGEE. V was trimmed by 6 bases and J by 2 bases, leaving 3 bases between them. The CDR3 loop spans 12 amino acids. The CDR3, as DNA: TGTGCCAGCACTACTGGGGCCAACGTCCTGACTTTC. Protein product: CASTTGANVLTF.

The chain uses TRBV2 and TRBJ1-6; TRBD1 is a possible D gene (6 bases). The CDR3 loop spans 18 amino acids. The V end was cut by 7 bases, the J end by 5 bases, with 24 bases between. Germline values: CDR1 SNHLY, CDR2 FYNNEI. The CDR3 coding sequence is TGTGCCAGCAAAAACCCCCCCGGGGGGCTACGGGATAATTCACCCCTCCACTTT. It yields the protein CASKNPPGGLRDNSPLHF.

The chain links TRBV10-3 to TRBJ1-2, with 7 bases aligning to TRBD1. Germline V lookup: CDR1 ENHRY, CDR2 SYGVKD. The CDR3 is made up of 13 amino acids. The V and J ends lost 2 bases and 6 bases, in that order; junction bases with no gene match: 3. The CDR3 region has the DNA TGTGCCATCAGTGAGATAGGGGGCGATGGCTACACCTTC. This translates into CAISEIGGDGYTF.

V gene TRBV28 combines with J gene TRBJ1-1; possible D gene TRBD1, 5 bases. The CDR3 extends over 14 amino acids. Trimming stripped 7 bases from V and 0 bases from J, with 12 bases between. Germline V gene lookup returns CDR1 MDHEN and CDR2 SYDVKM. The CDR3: CASTLGALNTEAFF. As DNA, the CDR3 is TGTGCCAGCACCCTTGGGGCCTTGAACACTGAAGCTTTCTTT.

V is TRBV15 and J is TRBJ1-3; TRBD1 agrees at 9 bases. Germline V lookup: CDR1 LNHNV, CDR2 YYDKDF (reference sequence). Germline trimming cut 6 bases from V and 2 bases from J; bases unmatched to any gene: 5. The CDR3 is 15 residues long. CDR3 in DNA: TGTGCCACCAGTAGGGACAGGGTCCCTGGAAACACCATATATTTT. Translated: CATSRDRVPGNTIYF.

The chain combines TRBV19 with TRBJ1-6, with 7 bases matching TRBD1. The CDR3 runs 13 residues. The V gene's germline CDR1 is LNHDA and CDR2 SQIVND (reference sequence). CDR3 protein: CATRDRLNSPLHF. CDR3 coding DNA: TGTGCGACCCGGGACAGACTAAATTCACCCCTCCACTTT.

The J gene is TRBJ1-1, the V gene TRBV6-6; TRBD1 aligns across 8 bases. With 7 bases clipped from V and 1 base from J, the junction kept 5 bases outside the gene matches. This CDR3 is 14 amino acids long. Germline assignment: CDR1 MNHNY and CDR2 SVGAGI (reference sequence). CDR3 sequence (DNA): TGTGCCAGCACAACGACAGGGGCGAACACTGAAGCTTTCTTT. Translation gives CASTTTGANTEAFF.

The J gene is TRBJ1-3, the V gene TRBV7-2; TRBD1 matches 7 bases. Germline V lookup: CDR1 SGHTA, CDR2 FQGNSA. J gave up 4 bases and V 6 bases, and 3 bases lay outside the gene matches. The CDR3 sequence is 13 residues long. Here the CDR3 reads CASSRDRGNTIYF. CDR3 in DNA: TGTGCCAGCAGTAGGGACAGAGGAAACACCATATATTTT. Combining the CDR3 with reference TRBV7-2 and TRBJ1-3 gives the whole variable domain GAGVSQSPSNKVTEKGKDVELRCDPISGHTALYWYRQSLGQGLEFLIYFQGNSAPDKSGLPSDRFSAERTGGSVSTLTIQRTQQEDSAVYLCASSRDRGNTIYFGEGSWLTVV.

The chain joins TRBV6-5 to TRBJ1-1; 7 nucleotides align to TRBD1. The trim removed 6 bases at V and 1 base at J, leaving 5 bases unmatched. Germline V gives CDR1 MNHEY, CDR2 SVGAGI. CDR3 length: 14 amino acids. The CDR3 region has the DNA TGTGCCAGCAGGGGACAGCCCAGGAACACTGAAGCTTTCTTT. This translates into CASRGQPRNTEAFF.

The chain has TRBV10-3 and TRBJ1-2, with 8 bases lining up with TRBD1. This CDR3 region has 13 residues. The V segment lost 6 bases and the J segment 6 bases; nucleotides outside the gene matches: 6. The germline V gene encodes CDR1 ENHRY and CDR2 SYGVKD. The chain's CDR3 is CAIRLDREHGYTF. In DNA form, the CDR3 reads TGTGCCATCAGGTTGGACAGGGAGCATGGCTACACCTTC.

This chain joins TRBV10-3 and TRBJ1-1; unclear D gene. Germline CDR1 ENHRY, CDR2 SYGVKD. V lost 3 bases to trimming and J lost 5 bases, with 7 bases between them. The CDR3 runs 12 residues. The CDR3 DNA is TGTGCCATCAGTGAACGGGGTACTGAAGCTTTCTTT. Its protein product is CAISERGTEAFF.

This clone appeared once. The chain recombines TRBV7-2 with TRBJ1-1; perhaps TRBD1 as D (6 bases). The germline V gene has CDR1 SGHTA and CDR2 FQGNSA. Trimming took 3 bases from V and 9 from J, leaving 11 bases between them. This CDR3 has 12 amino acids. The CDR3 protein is CASSLTGNKAFF. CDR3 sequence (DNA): TGTGCCAGCAGCTTGACAGGAAATAAAGCTTTCTTT.

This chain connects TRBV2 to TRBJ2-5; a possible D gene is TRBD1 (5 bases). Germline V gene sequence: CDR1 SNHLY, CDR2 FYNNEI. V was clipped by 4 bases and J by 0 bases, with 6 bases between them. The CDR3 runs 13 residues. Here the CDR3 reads CASSGGHQETQYF. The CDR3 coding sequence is TGTGCCAGCAGTGGGGGCCACCAAGAGACCCAGTACTTC. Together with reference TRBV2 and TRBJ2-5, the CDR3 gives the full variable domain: EPEVTQTPSHQVTQMGQEVILRCVPISNHLYFYWYRQILGQKVEFLVSFYNNEISEKSEIFDDQFSVERPDGSNFTLKIRSTKLEDSAMYFCASSGGHQETQYFGPGTRLLVL.

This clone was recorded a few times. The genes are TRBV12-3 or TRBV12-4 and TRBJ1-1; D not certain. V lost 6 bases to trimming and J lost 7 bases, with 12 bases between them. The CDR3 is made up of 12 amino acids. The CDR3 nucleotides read TGTGCCAGCAGCCGACTCGGCTATGAAGCTTTCTTT. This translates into CASSRLGYEAFF.

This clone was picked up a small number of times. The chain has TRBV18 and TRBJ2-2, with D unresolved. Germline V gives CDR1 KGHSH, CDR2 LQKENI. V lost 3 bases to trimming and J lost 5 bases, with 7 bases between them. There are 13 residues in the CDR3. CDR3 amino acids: CASSPDSTGELFF. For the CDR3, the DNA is TGTGCCAGCTCACCCGACTCGACCGGGGAGCTGTTTTTT.

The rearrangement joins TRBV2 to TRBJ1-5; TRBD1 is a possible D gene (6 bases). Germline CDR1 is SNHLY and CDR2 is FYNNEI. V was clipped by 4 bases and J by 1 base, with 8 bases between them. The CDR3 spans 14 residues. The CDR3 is CASSVGQSNQPQHF. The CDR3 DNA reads TGTGCCAGCAGTGTAGGACAGAGCAATCAGCCCCAGCATTTT.